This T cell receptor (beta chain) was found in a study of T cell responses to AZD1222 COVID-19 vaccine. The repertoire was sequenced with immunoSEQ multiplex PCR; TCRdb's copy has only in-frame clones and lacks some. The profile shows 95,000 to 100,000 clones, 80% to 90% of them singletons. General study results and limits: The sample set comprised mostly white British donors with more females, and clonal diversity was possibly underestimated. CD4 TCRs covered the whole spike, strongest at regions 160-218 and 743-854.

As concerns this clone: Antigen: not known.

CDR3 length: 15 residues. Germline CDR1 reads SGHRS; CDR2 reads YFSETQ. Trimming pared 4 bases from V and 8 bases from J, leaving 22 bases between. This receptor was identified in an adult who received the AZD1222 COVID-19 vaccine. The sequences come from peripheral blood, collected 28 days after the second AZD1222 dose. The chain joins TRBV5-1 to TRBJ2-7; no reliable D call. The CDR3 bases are TGCGCCAGCAGCCTTAAAACTGAGATCCCTACGAAGCAGTACTTC. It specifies CASSLKTEIPTKQYF.